The 30 T cell receptor beta chains in this list originate from one sample, sequenced in a study of cytomegalovirus exposure and HLA in healthy donors (dated by TCRdb to between 2016 and 2019). Receptor amplification or capture employed the immunoSEQ multiplex PCR assay. The multiplex PCR relied on a mix of 60 forward primers for TCR Vbeta segments and 13 reverse primers for TCR Jbeta segments. Not all clones reach the TCRdb copy of this immuneACCESS table, which keeps in-frame sequences only. Checked studies attribute under half of the gap to unresolved V genes and leave the rest unexplained. This sample has just over 150,000 clones in its table, and approximately 78% of those were observed once. Together, the top ten hold around 3.1% of the sample. Specimen: PBMCs. All receptors derive from a woman aged 40 to 50 in good health and CMV-seronegative.

The chain recombines TRBV27 with TRBJ2-5, with a possible D match to TRBD1 (6 bases). V lost 5 bases and J 8 bases, leaving 21 bases between the germline ends. CDR3 length equals 15 residues. The germline V gene has CDR1 MNHEY and CDR2 SMNVEV (reference sequence). The CDR3 region is CASSPWTAIQKTQYF. The CDR3 DNA follows: TGTGCCAGCAGTCCTTGGACAGCTATCCAGAAAACCCAGTACTTC.

This sequence joins TRBV7-2 and TRBJ2-2; tentatively, D is TRBD2 (5 bases). The V and J ends lost 1 base and 0 bases respectively, with 9 bases between them. Germline CDR1 is SGHTA and CDR2 is FQGNSA. The CDR3 contains 16 residues. The CDR3 sequence: CASSLGGLANTGELFF. The CDR3 DNA reads as TGTGCCAGCAGCTTAGGAGGACTCGCGAACACCGGGGAGCTGTTTTTT.

This clone showed up just once. V is TRBV7-9 and J is TRBJ2-5; D may be TRBD1 (7 bases). V lost 4 bases and J 4 bases, leaving 22 bases between the germline ends. The germline gives CDR1 SEHNR, CDR2 FQNEAQ (reference sequence). The CDR3 length is 17 residues. The CDR3 bases are TGTGCCAGCAGCTCCGGAGGGTGGGCAGGGGGTGGAGAGACCCAGTACTTC. Encoded protein: CASSSGGWAGGGETQYF.

This clone was observed a handful of times. V is TRBV28 and J is TRBJ1-5; D possibly corresponds to TRBD1 (6 bases). From germline, CDR1 is MDHEN and CDR2 SYDVKM. The V end lost 2 bases, the J end lost 14 bases, and 10 bases lay between the germline ends. This CDR3 contains 11 residues. The chain's CDR3 is CASSLLGHEHF. DNA for the CDR3: TGTGCCAGCAGTTTACTGGGACATGAGCATTTT.

The chain links TRBV2 to TRBJ2-7, with 11 bases identical to TRBD2. Germline V gene sequence: CDR1 SNHLY, CDR2 FYNNEI. The CDR3 extends over 14 amino acids. The V gene end was trimmed by 6 bases and the J gene end by 5 bases; junction bases not matched to a gene: 6. CDR3 DNA: TGTGCCAGCAGCGCACCGGGACTAGCGGACGAGCAGTACTTC. It codes for CASSAPGLADEQYF.

This chain links TRBV5-4 with TRBJ1-3; no clear D gene. Trimming stripped 0 bases from V and 2 bases from J, with 6 bases between. This CDR3 has 14 residues. Germline CDR1 SGHNT, CDR2 YYREEE (reference sequence). The CDR3 loop reads CASSLGGTGNTIYF. The DNA for the CDR3 is TGTGCCAGCAGCTTGGGAGGGACTGGAAACACCATATATTTT.

The rearrangement joins TRBV27 to TRBJ1-2, with a weak D call TRBD1 (5 bases). CDR1 and CDR2 (germline): MNHEY, SMNVEV (reference sequence). CDR3 size: 16 residues. V gave up 6 bases and J gave up 8 bases, with 25 bases separating them. The CDR3, as DNA: TGTGCCAGCAGACCCGGAGTAACAGGCTTAGGAGGGGGCTACACCTTC. Translating it yields CASRPGVTGLGGGYTF.

Turning to this clone: The conserved phenylalanine or tryptophan normally closing the CDR3 is absent here, so this likely arose from a read error. It is unclear where the CDR3 begins or ends on the DNA, so no DNA is shown, and the CDR3 is as TCRdb lists it. CDR3 region: CASSPAVGLVDGFS. V is TRBV9 and J is TRBJ2-3; the table's D call, TRBD1, has no DNA check behind it. Including both end residues, the CDR3 is 14 amino acids long. CDR1 SGDLS and CDR2 YYNGEE come from the germline V gene.

V usage is TRBV5-4 and J usage is TRBJ2-5; D gene uncertain. Deletions cut 4 bases from V and 4 bases from J, with 14 bases between. This CDR3 comprises 14 residues. Per germline, CDR1 SGHNT and CDR2 YYREEE (reference sequence). CDR3 bases: TGTGCCAGCAGCATAGACATCGGTTCAGAGACCCAGTACTTC. It is translated as CASSIDIGSETQYF.

This chain links TRBV18 with TRBJ2-5; possibly TRBD1 for D (5 bases). Trimming took 3 bases from V and 5 from J, leaving 16 bases between them. The germline V gene has CDR1 KGHSH and CDR2 LQKENI. The CDR3 is made up of 15 amino acids. CDR3 nucleotides: TGTGCCAGCTCACCTTACCCTGACAGAATGGAGACCCAGTACTTC. This gives the protein CASSPYPDRMETQYF.

The chain carries TRBV28 and TRBJ1-1; 7 bases agree with TRBD1. V was pared by 2 bases and J by 5 bases, with 5 bases of the junction left unmatched. Germline CDR1 is MDHEN and CDR2 is SYDVKM. This CDR3 has 14 amino acids. The DNA of the CDR3 is TGTGCCAGCAGTTTAACACAGGGGAAAACTGAAGCTTTCTTT. Its protein product is CASSLTQGKTEAFF.

This clone was recorded a few times. CDR3 sequence (DNA): TGTGCCAGCAGCGTAGTCCCATCCGAAAAACTGTTTTTT. It specifies CASSVVPSEKLFF. This sequence joins TRBV9 and TRBJ1-4; D unclear. CDR1 SGDLS and CDR2 YYNGEE come from the germline V gene. Trimming stripped 0 bases from V and 8 bases from J, with 8 bases between. CDR3 length: 13 amino acids.

The table lists this clone with a few counts. The chain recombines TRBV2 with TRBJ2-2, with TRBD2 identical over 8 bases. CDR1 and CDR2 (germline): SNHLY, FYNNEI. CDR3 size: 15 residues. V was clipped by 6 bases and J by 7 bases; unmatched bases: 10. The CDR3 here is CASSLREGFGGELFF. CDR3 nucleotide sequence: TGTGCCAGCAGCCTCCGGGAGGGTTTTGGCGGGGAGCTGTTTTTT.

This clone has only one observation. The gene calls are TRBV11-2 and TRBJ2-7; D is unclear. The CDR3 is 14 residues long. From germline, CDR1 is SGHAT and CDR2 FQNNGV. The ends were cut back, 5 bases at V and 6 bases at J, with 17 bases in the middle. Here the CDR3 reads CASSPRSLYREQYF. Here the CDR3 DNA reads TGTGCCAGCAGCCCCCGCTCCCTATATCGCGAGCAGTACTTC.

The chain combines TRBV7-2 with TRBJ2-1; TRBD2 matches 11 bases. Germline trimming cut 3 bases from V and 3 bases from J; bases unmatched to any gene: 1. This CDR3 has 15 residues. CDR1 SGHTA and CDR2 FQGNSA come from the germline V gene. Here the CDR3 reads CASSFSGGVYNEQFF. CDR3 nucleotides: TGTGCCAGCAGCTTTAGCGGGGGGGTCTACAATGAGCAGTTCTTC. Based on the CDR3 plus reference TRBV7-2 and TRBJ2-1, the full variable domain is GAGVSQSPSNKVTEKGKDVELRCDPISGHTALYWYRQSLGQGLEFLIYFQGNSAPDKSGLPSDRFSAERTGGSVSTLTIQRTQQEDSAVYLCASSFSGGVYNEQFFGPGTRLTVL.

The chain joins TRBV5-4 to TRBJ2-4, with 7 bases matching TRBD1. Looked up from germline, CDR1 is SGHNT and CDR2 is YYREEE (reference sequence). This CDR3 has 16 amino acids. Unmatched junction bases numbered 6, after V lost 3 bases and J lost 0 bases. Written as DNA, the CDR3 is TGTGCCAGCAGCTCCGGGACAGCACTAGCCAAAAACATTCAGTACTTC. Amino acid sequence: CASSSGTALAKNIQYF.

This clone was counted once. The genes are TRBV5-1 and TRBJ2-3; no firm D call. This CDR3 contains 15 residues. The V end was cut by 4 bases, the J end by 1 base, with 13 bases between. Germline V CDR1 and CDR2: SGHRS, YFSETQ. This chain's CDR3 is CASSARLKRTDTQYF. In DNA form, the CDR3 reads TGCGCCAGCAGCGCCCGACTGAAGCGCACAGATACGCAGTATTTT.

The chain links TRBV7-9 to TRBJ2-6; 9 bases align to TRBD1. Germline V gives CDR1 SEHNR, CDR2 FQNEAQ (reference sequence). V trimming: 6 bases; J trimming: 0 bases; junction bases outside the gene matches: 3. The length of the CDR3 is 16 residues. In DNA, the CDR3 is TGTGCCAGCAGGGCGACAGGGGGCTCTGGGGCCAACGTCCTGACTTTC. It yields the protein CASRATGGSGANVLTF.

This chain uses TRBV5-4 with TRBJ2-5; TRBD1 agrees at 9 bases. In germline, CDR1 is SGHNT, CDR2 YYREEE (reference sequence). The CDR3 runs 17 residues. With V trimmed by 4 bases and J by 4 bases, 14 bases remained unmatched. The CDR3 DNA reads TGTGCCAGCAGCCCGATCCGGACAGGGGCCCAGGGAGAGACCCAGTACTTC. As protein: CASSPIRTGAQGETQYF.

The J gene is TRBJ1-2, the V gene TRBV6-6; D is uncertain. V dropped 9 bases and J dropped 7 bases, with 15 bases sitting between them. Looked up from germline, CDR1 is MNHNY and CDR2 is SVGAGI (reference sequence). CDR3 length: 12 amino acids. CDR3: CASGRGSSGYTF. The CDR3 DNA reads TGTGCCAGTGGACGGGGTTCTTCTGGCTACACCTTC.

The chain's CDR3 is CASSQDRGPHNEQFF. The CDR3 coding sequence is TGCGCCAGCAGCCAAGATAGGGGGCCCCACAATGAGCAGTTCTTC. J is TRBJ2-1 and V is TRBV4-1; 7 positions match TRBD1. The CDR3 has 15 residues. Trimming at V came to 0 bases and at J to 5 bases, leaving 4 bases not matched to a gene. Germline-derived CDR1 and CDR2 are MGHRA and YSYEKL.

This chain links TRBV20-1 with TRBJ2-1, with D tentatively TRBD1 (6 bases). The CDR3 is 11 amino acids. V dropped 1 base and J dropped 9 bases, with 7 bases sitting between them. Germline loops: CDR1 DFQATT, CDR2 SNEGSKA (reference sequence). CDR3: CSARGGLEQFF. Written as DNA, the CDR3 is TGCAGTGCTAGAGGGGGGCTTGAGCAGTTCTTC.

There are a few counts of this clone. The chain links TRBV23-1 to TRBJ1-2; D perhaps matches TRBD1 (6 bases). TRBV23-1 is classed as an ORF, of uncertain function. Deletions cut 5 bases from V and 7 bases from J, with 11 bases between. There are 12 residues in the CDR3. CDR3 protein: CASSKIRGGYTF. DNA for the CDR3: TGCGCCAGCAGTAAGATCAGGGGTGGCTACACCTTC.

V gene TRBV18 combines with J gene TRBJ1-4; D not resolved. Germline assignment: CDR1 KGHSH and CDR2 LQKENI. The CDR3 is made up of 15 amino acids. The V gene lost 0 bases and the J gene lost 7 bases, with 12 bases spanning the gap. The CDR3 DNA reads as TGTGCCAGCTCACCACCGGAGTCCGCGGGTGAAAAACTGTTTTTT. Amino acid sequence: CASSPPESAGEKLFF.

The CDR3 reads CASSSHGQGRLNYEQYF. The CDR3 DNA reads as TGTGCCAGCAGTTCCCACGGACAGGGTAGATTAAATTACGAGCAGTACTTC. The chain couples TRBV28 to TRBJ2-5; 8 bases agree with TRBD1. The closer fit of TRBJ2-7 to the DNA end suggests the J call may be wrong. Per the germline V gene, CDR1 is MDHEN and CDR2 is SYDVKM. This CDR3 contains 17 residues.

This chain connects TRBV2 to TRBJ1-6; TRBD1 matches 7 bases. The CDR3 length is 16 residues. With V trimmed by 6 bases and J by 0 bases, 5 bases remained unmatched. Per the germline V gene, CDR1 is SNHLY and CDR2 is FYNNEI. The CDR3: CASREGQSSYNSPLHF. The CDR3 DNA reads as TGTGCCAGCAGGGAGGGACAGAGCTCCTATAATTCACCCCTCCACTTT.

The chain has TRBV6-1 and TRBJ2-3; 10 nucleotides line up with TRBD1. This CDR3 has 15 amino acids. Per the germline V gene, CDR1 is MNHNS and CDR2 is SASEGT. The V segment lost 1 base and the J segment 4 bases; nucleotides outside the gene matches: 2. The CDR3 DNA follows: TGTGCCAGCAGTGAAGGACAGGGGGCGGCAGATACGCAGTATTTT. Translating it yields CASSEGQGAADTQYF.

The V and J genes are TRBV19 and TRBJ1-4; D is uncertain. The CDR3 consists of 12 residues. Trimming took 11 bases from V and 11 from J, leaving 18 bases between them. Germline V gene sequence: CDR1 LNHDA, CDR2 SQIVND (reference sequence). In nucleotides, the CDR3 is TGTGCCGGGTCCTTCAGCGGCGGGAAACTGTTTTTT. This codes for CAGSFSGGKLFF.

The chain recombines TRBV7-9 with TRBJ2-1; no definite D call. CDR1 SEHNR and CDR2 FQNEAQ come from the germline V gene (reference sequence). This CDR3 is 15 amino acids long. V was shortened by 4 bases and J by 0 bases, with 10 bases between the two germline ends. The CDR3 DNA reads as TGTGCCAGCAGCTCAGGCGCCTCCTCCTACAATGAGCAGTTCTTC. Residues: CASSSGASSYNEQFF.

This clone was seen once. The gene calls are TRBV28 and TRBJ2-1, with D maybe TRBD1 (5 bases). There are 16 residues in the CDR3. Trimming stripped 5 bases from V and 4 bases from J, with 18 bases between. In germline, CDR1 is MDHEN, CDR2 SYDVKM. The CDR3 here is CASSLGLGAVYNEQFF. In nucleotides, the CDR3 is TGTGCCAGCAGTCTGGGGCTGGGCGCCGTATACAATGAGCAGTTCTTC.